This T cell receptor (beta chain) was sequenced in a study of identical twins. V lost 5 bases and J lost 2; bases outside the gene matches: 8. This CDR3 is 16 amino acids long. Using its own MiXCR run on the 5' RACE reads, TCRdb lists one record per CDR3 protein. This sample has some 260,000 distinct CDR3 sequences, with about an eighth found just once. This clonotype was seen many times. What it recognizes is unknown. General study findings and limits: For monozygotic twins, models underestimated out-of-frame TCR alpha sharing.

The chain combines TRBV12-3 or TRBV12-4 with TRBJ1-3; 8 positions agree with TRBD1. This receptor was taken from a woman aged 18-29 years in good health. Material for sequencing was memory (CD45RO+) T cells sorted from blood. The CDR3 coding sequence is TGTGCCAGCAGTCTTCGACAGGGGACTGCTGGAAACACCATATATTTT. Protein sequence: CASSLRQGTAGNTIYF.